A selection of T cell receptor beta chains follows, all from one sample in a study of blood T cell repertoires in COVID-19. Libraries were prepared by immunoSEQ multiplex PCR; TCRdb keeps only in-frame clonotypes and omits some of them. In the table there are about 230,000 clones, over 70% of which are singletons. The sequencing input was peripheral blood. The receptors were gathered from a woman at least 80 years old with acute or convalescent COVID-19. CDR3s include the opening cysteine and the closing phenylalanine or tryptophan. The D gene is left open where the match is weak. A clone size is listed for some rows: how often the clone was seen (once, few, many), or a class if it is expanded.

-	-	TRBV28	TRBJ1-1	TGTGCCAGCAGTGAAACCCTTACTGATCCATTGGAAGCTTTCTTT	CASSETLTDPLEAFF
TRBD2	-	TRBV3-1/TRBV3-2	TRBJ2-1	TGTGCCAGCAGCCCTCTAGCGGGGGGCTACAATGAGCAGTTCTTC	CASSPLAGGYNEQFF
-	once	TRBV5-4	TRBJ2-7	TGTGCCAGCAGCCTCGGACAGCTCAGCTCCTACGAGCAGTACTTC	CASSLGQLSSYEQYF
TRBD1	-	TRBV19	TRBJ1-1	TGTGCCAGTAGTATAGATGGGACAGGGCCCTATGAAGCTTTCTTT	CASSIDGTGPYEAFF
-	-	TRBV28	TRBJ1-2	TGTGCCAGCGGCCTCAACTATGGCTACACCTTC	CASGLNYGYTF
-	-	TRBV7-3	TRBJ2-1	TGTGCCAGCAGCTTATGGGAGGGACAAGGTGAGCAGTTCTTC	CASSLWEGQGEQFF
TRBD1	-	TRBV4-2	TRBJ1-2	TGTGCCAGCAGCCAAGGACAGGGGTACGGCTACACCTTC	CASSQGQGYGYTF
TRBD1	few	TRBV15	TRBJ1-1	TGTGCCACCAGCAGAGATGGGGGACAGGGAAGGTTTACTACTCCCGTAAACACTGAAGCTTTCTTT	CATSRDGGQGRFTTPVNTEAFF
-	once	TRBV18	TRBJ2-3	TGTGCCAGCTCACAAAAGGAGGTAGATACGCAGTATTTT	CASSQKEVDTQYF
-	-	TRBV10-3	TRBJ1-2	TGTGCCATCAGTGTATCAGGGTTAAATGGCTACACCTTC	CAISVSGLNGYTF
-	-	TRBV18	TRBJ2-7	TGTGCCAGCTCACCTCCCGAGGCCTACGAGCAGTACTTC	CASSPPEAYEQYF
-	-	TRBV28	TRBJ1-6	TGTGCCAGCAGTTTGACAGCCACATATAATTCACCCCTCCACTTT	CASSLTATYNSPLHF
-	-	TRBV7-3	TRBJ2-5	TGTGCCAGCAGACAGGGCCCGGGGGAGACCCAGTACTTC	CASRQGPGETQYF
-	-	TRBV29-1	TRBJ1-1	TGCAGCGTAGGGGATCCGAACACTGAAGCTTTCTTT	CSVGDPNTEAFF
-	-	TRBV19	TRBJ2-4	TGTGCCAGTAGTATAGGGGCAGCCAGGGACATTCAGTACTTC	CASSIGAARDIQYF
TRBD1	-	TRBV4-1	TRBJ1-6	TGCGCCAGCAGCCAAGGGGCAGGGGGAAGTTCACCCCTCCACTTT	CASSQGAGGSSPLHF
TRBD1	-	TRBV12-3/TRBV12-4	TRBJ2-5	TGTGCCAGCAGTAAAGACAGGGTAGAGACCCAGTACTTC	CASSKDRVETQYF
-	-	TRBV5-1	TRBJ1-1	TGCGCCAGCAGCTTGGAGCCCCATGTGAACACTGAAGCTTTCTTT	CASSLEPHVNTEAFF
-	-	TRBV28	TRBJ2-1	TGTGCCAGCGCCGACGGGCCCAGGGTCAATGAGCAGTTCTTC	CASADGPRVNEQFF
-	many	TRBV6-5	TRBJ1-1	TGTGCCAGCAGCTTAAAAGCGAACACTGAAGCTTTCTTT	CASSLKANTEAFF
TRBD2	-	TRBV6-4	TRBJ2-7	TGTGCCAGCAGTGACCAATCGAACTTAGGACTAGCGGGAGCTTACGAGCAGTACTTC	CASSDQSNLGLAGAYEQYF
-	-	TRBV18	TRBJ2-5	TGTGCCAGCTCACTGGCAGGGCTCCAAGAGACCCAGTACTTC	CASSLAGLQETQYF
TRBD2	-	TRBV7-9	TRBJ2-7	TGTGCCAGCAGCACTAGCGGGTTGTCCGAGCAGTACTTC	CASSTSGLSEQYF
-	-	TRBV3-1/TRBV3-2	TRBJ2-3	TGTGCCAGCAGCCAAGAGGGGGGTACGCAGTATTTT	CASSQEGGTQYF
-	-	TRBV30	TRBJ1-1	TGTGCCTGGAGTGTCGGGGGGAGGACTGAAGCTTTCTTT	CAWSVGGRTEAFF
-	-	TRBV29-1	TRBJ2-7	TGCAGCGTCCTACTACAGGGAAACGAGCAGTACTTC	CSVLLQGNEQYF
-	-	TRBV7-9	TRBJ2-3	TGTGCCAGCAGCCTATCGACAGGTAGCACAGATACGCAGTATTTT	CASSLSTGSTDTQYF
-	-	TRBV5-1	TRBJ2-3	TGCGCCAGCAGTAAAGACACTCTAAGAGATACGCAGTATTTT	CASSKDTLRDTQYF
-	-	TRBV12-3/TRBV12-4	TRBJ1-1	TGTGCCAGCAGTTTCATCAGCGGGACTGAAGCTTTCTTT	CASSFISGTEAFF
-	-	TRBV25-1	TRBJ1-2	TGTGCCAGCAGTCCAAGGGGCCCATCTAACTATGGCTACACCTTC	CASSPRGPSNYGYTF
TRBD2	-	TRBV10-3	TRBJ2-7	TGTGCCATCAGTGAGACTAGCGCACACGCCTACGAGCAGTACTTC	CAISETSAHAYEQYF
-	-	TRBV3-1/TRBV3-2	TRBJ1-2	TGTGCCAGCAGCCAATCCCCGGCCGCAGGGGATGGCTACACCTTC	CASSQSPAAGDGYTF
-	-	TRBV11-2	TRBJ1-6	TGTGCCAGCAGCTTACAAAACTATAATTCACCCCTCCACTTT	CASSLQNYNSPLHF
-	-	TRBV7-2	TRBJ2-1	TGTGCCAGCAGCTTAGGAGGCACAGGCGGCTATGAGCAGTTCTTC	CASSLGGTGGYEQFF
TRBD1	-	TRBV28	TRBJ2-5	TGTGCCAGCAGGAAGACAGGGGGAGCGGGTGAGACCCAGTACTTC	CASRKTGGAGETQYF
TRBD2	-	TRBV5-1	TRBJ2-3	TGCGCCAGCAACCCCCTAGCGGGGGAACGGACGGGCACAGATACGCAGTATTTT	CASNPLAGERTGTDTQYF
TRBD1	-	TRBV3-1/TRBV3-2	TRBJ2-2	TGTGCCAGTCGACAGGGGGCGAACACCGGGGAGCTGTTTTTT	CASRQGANTGELFF
-	-	TRBV9	TRBJ1-3	TGTGCCAGCAGCCCAGGGGTCTCTGGAAACACCATATATTTT	CASSPGVSGNTIYF
-	once	TRBV5-1	TRBJ1-1	TGCGCCAGCAGCTTGGGGGGTACAGGGATAGCTTTCTTT	CASSLGGTGIAFF
-	-	TRBV4-2	TRBJ1-5	TGTGCCAGCAGTATTGGTACAGGGTACGGGAATCAGCCCCAGCATTTT	CASSIGTGYGNQPQHF
TRBD2	-	TRBV19	TRBJ2-1	TGTGCCAGTAGTACGGGACTAGCGGGGAGCAATGAGCAGTTCTTC	CASSTGLAGSNEQFF
TRBD1	-	TRBV13	TRBJ2-5	TGTGCCAGCAGCTTGGGACAGGGAACCCAAGAGACCCAGTACTTC	CASSLGQGTQETQYF
-	-	TRBV4-2	TRBJ1-4	TGTGCCAGCAGAGAGGCTGGAAATGAAAAACTGTTTTTT	CASREAGNEKLFF
TRBD1	once	TRBV18	TRBJ1-5	TGTGCCAGCTCACCCGGGACAGGGGGCGAGCCCCAGCATTTT	CASSPGTGGEPQHF
-	few	TRBV30	TRBJ1-4	TGTGCCTGGAGGGGTAAGGGGGTTGGTGAAAAACTGTTTTTT	CAWRGKGVGEKLFF